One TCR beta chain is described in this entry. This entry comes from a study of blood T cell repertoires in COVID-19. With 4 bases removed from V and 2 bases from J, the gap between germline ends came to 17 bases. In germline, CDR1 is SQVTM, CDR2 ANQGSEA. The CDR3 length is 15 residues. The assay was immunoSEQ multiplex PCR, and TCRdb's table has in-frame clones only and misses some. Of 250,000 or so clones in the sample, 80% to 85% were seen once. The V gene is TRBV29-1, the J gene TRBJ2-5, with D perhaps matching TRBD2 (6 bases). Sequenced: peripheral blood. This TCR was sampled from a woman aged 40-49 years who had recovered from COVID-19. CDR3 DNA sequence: TGCAGCGTTGCCCAAGATAACCGGGGGCAAGAGACCCAGTACTTC. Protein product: CSVAQDNRGQETQYF.